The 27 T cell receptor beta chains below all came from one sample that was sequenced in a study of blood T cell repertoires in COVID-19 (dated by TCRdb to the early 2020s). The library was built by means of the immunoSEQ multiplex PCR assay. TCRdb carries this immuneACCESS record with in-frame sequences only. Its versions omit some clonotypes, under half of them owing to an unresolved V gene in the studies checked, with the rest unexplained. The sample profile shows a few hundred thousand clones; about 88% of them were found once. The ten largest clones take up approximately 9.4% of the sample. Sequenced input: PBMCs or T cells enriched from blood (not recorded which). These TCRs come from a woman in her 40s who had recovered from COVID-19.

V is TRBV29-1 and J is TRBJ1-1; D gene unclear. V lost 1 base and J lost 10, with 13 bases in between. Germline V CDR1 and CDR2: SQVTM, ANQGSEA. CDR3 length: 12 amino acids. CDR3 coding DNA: TGCAGCGTTGAAGGAGGCGCGCAAATAGCTTTCTTT. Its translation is CSVEGGAQIAFF.

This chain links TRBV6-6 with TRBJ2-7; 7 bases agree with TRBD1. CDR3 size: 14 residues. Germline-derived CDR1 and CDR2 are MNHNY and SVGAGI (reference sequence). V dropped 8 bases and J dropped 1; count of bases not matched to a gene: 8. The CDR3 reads CASQGPGQSYEQYF. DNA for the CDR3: TGTGCCAGCCAGGGCCCGGGACAGTCCTACGAGCAGTACTTC.

The CDR3 region has the DNA TGTGCCAGCAGCCCGTACCGCGGTGGACTAGCGGAATCCGAGCAGTACTTC. This sequence encodes CASSPYRGGLAESEQYF. This chain links TRBV5-4 with TRBJ2-7; 10 bases are a match to TRBD2. The V gene end was trimmed by 4 bases and the J gene end by 6 bases; junction bases not matched to a gene: 16. This CDR3 region has 17 residues. Per the germline V gene, CDR1 is SGHNT and CDR2 is YYREEE (reference sequence).

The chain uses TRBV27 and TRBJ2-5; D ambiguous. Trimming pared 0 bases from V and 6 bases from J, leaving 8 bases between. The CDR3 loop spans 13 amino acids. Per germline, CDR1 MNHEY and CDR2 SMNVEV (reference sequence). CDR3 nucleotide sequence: TGTGCCAGCAGTTTATCCCCGGAGAAGACCCAGTACTTC. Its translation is CASSLSPEKTQYF.

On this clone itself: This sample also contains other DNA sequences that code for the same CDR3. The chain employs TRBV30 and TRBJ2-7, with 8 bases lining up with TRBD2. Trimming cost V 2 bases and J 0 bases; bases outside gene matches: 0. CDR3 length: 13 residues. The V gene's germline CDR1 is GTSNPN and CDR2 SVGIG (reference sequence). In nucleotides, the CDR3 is TGTGCCTGGAGTAGCGGGGGCTCCTACGAGCAGTACTTC. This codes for CAWSSGGSYEQYF. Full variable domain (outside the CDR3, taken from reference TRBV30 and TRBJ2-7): SQTIHQWPATLVQPVGSPLSLECTVEGTSNPNLYWYRQAAGRGLQLLFYSVGIGQISSEVPQNLSASRPQDRQFILSSKKLLLSDSGFYLCAWSSGGSYEQYFGPGTRLTVT.

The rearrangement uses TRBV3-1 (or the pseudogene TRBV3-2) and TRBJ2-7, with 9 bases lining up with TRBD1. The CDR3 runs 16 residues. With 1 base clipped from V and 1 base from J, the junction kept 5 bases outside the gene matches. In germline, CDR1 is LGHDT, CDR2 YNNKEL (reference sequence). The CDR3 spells CASSQGHGTGSYEQYF. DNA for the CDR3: TGTGCCAGCAGCCAAGGGCACGGGACAGGGTCCTACGAGCAGTACTTC.

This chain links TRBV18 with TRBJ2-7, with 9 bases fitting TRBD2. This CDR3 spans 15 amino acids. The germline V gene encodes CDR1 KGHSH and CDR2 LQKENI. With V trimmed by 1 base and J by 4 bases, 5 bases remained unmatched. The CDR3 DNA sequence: TGTGCCAGCTCACCACTAGCGGGGGTCGTTTACGAGCAGTACTTC. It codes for CASSPLAGVVYEQYF.

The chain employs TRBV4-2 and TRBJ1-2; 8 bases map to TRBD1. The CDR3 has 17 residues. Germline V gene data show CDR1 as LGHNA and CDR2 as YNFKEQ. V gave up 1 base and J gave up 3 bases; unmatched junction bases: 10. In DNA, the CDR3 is TGTGCCAGCAGCCAAGTTCCATGGACAGGGACAGACTATGGCTACACCTTC. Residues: CASSQVPWTGTDYGYTF.

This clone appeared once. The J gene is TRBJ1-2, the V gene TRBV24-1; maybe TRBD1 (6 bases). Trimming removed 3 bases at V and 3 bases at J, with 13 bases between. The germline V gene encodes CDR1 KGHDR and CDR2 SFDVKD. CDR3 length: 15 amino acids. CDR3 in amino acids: CATSDNTGNDYGYTF. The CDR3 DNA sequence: TGTGCCACCAGTGATAACACAGGGAACGACTATGGCTACACCTTC.

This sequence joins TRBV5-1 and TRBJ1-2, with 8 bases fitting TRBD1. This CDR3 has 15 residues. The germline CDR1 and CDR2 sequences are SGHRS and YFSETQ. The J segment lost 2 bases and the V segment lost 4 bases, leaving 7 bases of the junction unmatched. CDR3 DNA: TGCGCCAGCAGCACCGGACAGGGTCGGAACTATGGCTACACCTTC. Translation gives CASSTGQGRNYGYTF.

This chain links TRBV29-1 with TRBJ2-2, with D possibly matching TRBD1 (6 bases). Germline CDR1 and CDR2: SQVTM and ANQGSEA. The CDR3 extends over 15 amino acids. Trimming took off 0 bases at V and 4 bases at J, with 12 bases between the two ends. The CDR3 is CSVEEPPGATGELFF. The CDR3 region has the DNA TGCAGCGTTGAAGAGCCGCCAGGGGCCACCGGGGAGCTGTTTTTT.

This CDR3 is CASSQAKERGYTF. The CDR3 DNA reads TGTGCCAGCAGCCAAGCAAAGGAGCGGGGCTACACCTTC. This chain links TRBV14 with TRBJ1-2; D unclear. Germline V gene data show CDR1 as SGHDN and CDR2 as FVKESK. The CDR3 totals 13 residues. Trimming stripped 1 base from V and 8 bases from J, with 11 bases between. Supplemented by reference TRBV14 and TRBJ1-2, the full variable domain reads EAGVTQFPSHSVIEKGQTVTLRCDPISGHDNLYWYRRVMGKEIKFLLHFVKESKQDESGMPNNRFLAERTGGTYSTLKVQPAELEDSGVYFCASSQAKERGYTFGSGTRLTVV.

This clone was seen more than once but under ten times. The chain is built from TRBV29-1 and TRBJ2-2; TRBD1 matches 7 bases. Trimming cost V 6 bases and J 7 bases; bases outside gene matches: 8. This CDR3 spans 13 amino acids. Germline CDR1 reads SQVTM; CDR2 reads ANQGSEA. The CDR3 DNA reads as TGCAGCGTCGGGACAGTAAACGGCGGGGAGCTGTTTTTT. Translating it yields CSVGTVNGGELFF.

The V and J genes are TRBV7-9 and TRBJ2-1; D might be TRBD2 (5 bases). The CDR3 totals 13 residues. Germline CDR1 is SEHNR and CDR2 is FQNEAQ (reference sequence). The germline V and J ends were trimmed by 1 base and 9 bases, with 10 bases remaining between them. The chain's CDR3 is CASSLGAAGEQFF. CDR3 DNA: TGTGCCAGCAGCTTAGGGGCTGCGGGTGAGCAGTTCTTC.

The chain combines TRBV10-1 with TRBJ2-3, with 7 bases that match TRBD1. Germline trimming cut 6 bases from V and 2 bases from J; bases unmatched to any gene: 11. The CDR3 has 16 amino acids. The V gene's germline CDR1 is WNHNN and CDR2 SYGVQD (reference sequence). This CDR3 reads CASRPDPGQTTDTQYF. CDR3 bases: TGCGCCAGCAGGCCAGATCCGGGACAGACCACAGATACGCAGTATTTT.

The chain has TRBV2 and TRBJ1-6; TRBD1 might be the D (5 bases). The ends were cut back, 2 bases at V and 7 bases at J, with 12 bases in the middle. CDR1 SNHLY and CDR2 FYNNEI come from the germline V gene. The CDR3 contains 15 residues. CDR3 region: CASSETQGVNSPLHF. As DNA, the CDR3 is TGTGCCAGCAGTGAAACCCAGGGCGTGAATTCACCCCTCCACTTT.

CDR3 protein: CASSSSGGPPDTQYF. The CDR3 DNA is TGTGCCAGCAGCAGTAGCGGGGGGCCCCCCGATACGCAGTATTTT. V and J are TRBV7-3 and TRBJ2-3; 10 positions agree with TRBD2. V shed 5 bases and J 6 bases; nucleotides not matched to a gene: 8. There are 15 residues in the CDR3. CDR1 and CDR2 (germline): SGHTA, FQGTGA.

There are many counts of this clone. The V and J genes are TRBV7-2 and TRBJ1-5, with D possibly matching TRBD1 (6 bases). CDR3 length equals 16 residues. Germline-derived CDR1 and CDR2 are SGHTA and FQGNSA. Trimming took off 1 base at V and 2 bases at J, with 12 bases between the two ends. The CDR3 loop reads CASSLGLGAGNQPQHF. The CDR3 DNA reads TGTGCCAGCAGCTTAGGGTTGGGGGCTGGCAATCAGCCCCAGCATTTT. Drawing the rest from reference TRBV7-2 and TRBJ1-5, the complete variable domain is GAGVSQSPSNKVTEKGKDVELRCDPISGHTALYWYRQSLGQGLEFLIYFQGNSAPDKSGLPSDRFSAERTGGSVSTLTIQRTQQEDSAVYLCASSLGLGAGNQPQHFGDGTRLSIL.

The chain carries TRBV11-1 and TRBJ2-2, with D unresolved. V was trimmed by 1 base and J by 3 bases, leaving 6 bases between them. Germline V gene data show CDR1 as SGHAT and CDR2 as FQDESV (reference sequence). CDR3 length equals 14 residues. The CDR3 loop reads CASSLGVYTGELFF. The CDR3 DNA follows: TGTGCCAGCAGCTTAGGTGTATACACCGGGGAGCTGTTTTTT.

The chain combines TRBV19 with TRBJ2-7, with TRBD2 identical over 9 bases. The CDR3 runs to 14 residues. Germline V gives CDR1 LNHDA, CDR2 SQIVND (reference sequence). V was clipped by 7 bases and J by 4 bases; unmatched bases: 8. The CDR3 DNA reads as TGTGCCAGTAACCCGACTAGCGGAGCTTACGAGCAGTACTTC. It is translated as CASNPTSGAYEQYF. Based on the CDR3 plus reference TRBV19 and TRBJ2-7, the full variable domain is DGGITQSPKYLFRKEGQNVTLSCEQNLNHDAMYWYRQDPGQGLRLIYYSQIVNDFQKGDIAEGYSVSREKKESFPLTVTSAQKNPTAFYLCASNPTSGAYEQYFGPGTRLTVT.

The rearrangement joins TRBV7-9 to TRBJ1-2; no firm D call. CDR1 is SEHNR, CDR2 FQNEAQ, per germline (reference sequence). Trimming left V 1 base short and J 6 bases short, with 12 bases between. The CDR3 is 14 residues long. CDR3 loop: CASSLGSPPDGYTF. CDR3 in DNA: TGTGCCAGCAGCTTAGGCTCACCACCGGATGGCTACACCTTC.

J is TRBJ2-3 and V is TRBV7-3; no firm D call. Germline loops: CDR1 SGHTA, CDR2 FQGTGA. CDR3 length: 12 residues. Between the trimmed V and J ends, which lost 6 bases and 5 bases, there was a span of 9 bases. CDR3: CASRGLGDTQYF. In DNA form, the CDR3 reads TGTGCCAGCAGGGGCCTGGGAGATACGCAGTATTTT.

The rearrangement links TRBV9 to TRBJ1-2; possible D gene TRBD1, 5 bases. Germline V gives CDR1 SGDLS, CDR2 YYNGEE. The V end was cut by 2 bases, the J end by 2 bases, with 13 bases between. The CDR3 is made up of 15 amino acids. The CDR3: CASSVGGGVNYGYTF. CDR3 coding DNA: TGTGCCAGCAGCGTGGGGGGAGGGGTCAACTATGGCTACACCTTC.

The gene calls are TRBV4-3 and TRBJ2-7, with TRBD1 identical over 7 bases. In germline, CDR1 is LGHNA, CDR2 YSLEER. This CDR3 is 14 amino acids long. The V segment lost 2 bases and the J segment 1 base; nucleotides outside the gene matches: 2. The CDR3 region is CASSQRTGSYEQYF. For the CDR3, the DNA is TGCGCCAGCAGCCAACGGACAGGTTCCTACGAGCAGTACTTC.

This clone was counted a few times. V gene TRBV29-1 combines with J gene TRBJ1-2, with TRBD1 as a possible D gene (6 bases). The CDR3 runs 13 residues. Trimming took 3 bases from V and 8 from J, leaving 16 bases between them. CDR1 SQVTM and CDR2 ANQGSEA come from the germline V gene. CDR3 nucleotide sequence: TGCAGCGTTGAGGAGGACAGATGGGGAGGCTACACCTTC. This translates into CSVEEDRWGGYTF. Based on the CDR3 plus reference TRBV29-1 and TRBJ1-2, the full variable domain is SAVISQKPSRDICQRGTSLTIQCQVDSQVTMMFWYRQQPGQSLTLIATANQGSEATYESGFVIDKFPISRPNLTFSTLTVSNMSPEDSSIYLCSVEEDRWGGYTFGSGTRLTVV.

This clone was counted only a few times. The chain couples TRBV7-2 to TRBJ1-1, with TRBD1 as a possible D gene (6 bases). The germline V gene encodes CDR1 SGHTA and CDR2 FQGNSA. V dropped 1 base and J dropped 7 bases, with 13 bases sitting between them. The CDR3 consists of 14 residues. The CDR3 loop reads CASSLVWGRGEAFF. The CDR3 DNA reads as TGTGCCAGCAGCTTAGTTTGGGGGCGCGGTGAAGCTTTCTTT. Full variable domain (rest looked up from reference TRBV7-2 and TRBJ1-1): GAGVSQSPSNKVTEKGKDVELRCDPISGHTALYWYRQSLGQGLEFLIYFQGNSAPDKSGLPSDRFSAERTGGSVSTLTIQRTQQEDSAVYLCASSLVWGRGEAFFGQGTRLTVV.

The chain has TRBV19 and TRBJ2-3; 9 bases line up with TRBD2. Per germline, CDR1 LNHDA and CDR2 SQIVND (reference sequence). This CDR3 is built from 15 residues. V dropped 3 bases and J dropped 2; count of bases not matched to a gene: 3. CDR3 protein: CASSMREGHTDTQYF. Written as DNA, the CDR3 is TGTGCCAGTAGTATGCGGGAGGGCCACACAGATACGCAGTATTTT.